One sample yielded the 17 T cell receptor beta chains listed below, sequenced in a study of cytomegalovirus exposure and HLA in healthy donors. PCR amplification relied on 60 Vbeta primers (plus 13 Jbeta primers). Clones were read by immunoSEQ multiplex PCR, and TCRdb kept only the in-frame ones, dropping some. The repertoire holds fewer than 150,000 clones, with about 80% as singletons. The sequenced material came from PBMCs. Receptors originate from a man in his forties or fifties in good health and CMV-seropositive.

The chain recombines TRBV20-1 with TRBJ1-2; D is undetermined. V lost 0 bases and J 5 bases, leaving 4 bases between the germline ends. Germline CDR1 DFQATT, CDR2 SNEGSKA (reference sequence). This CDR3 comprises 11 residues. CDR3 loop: CSARDAYGYTF. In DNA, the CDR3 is TGCAGTGCTAGAGACGCGTATGGCTACACCTTC.

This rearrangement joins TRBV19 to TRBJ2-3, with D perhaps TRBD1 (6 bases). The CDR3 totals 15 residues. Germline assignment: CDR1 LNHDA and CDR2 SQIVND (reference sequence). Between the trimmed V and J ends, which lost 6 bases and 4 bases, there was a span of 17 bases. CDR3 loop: CASSPGQVRPDTQYF. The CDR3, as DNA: TGTGCCAGTAGCCCGGGACAAGTCAGGCCAGATACGCAGTATTTT.

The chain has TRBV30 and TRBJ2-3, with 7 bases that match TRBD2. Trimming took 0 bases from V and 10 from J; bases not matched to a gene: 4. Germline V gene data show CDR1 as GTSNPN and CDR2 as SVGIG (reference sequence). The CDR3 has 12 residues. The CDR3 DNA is TGTGCCTGGAGTGTGGCGGGAGAGGCGCAGTATTTT. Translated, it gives CAWSVAGEAQYF.

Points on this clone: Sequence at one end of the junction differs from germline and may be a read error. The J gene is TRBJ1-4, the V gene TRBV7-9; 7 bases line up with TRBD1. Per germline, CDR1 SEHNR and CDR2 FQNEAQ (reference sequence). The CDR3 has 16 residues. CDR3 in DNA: TGTTCCAGCAGCTTACGACAGGGCGCAACTAATGAAAAACTGTTTTTT. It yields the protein CSSSLRQGATNEKLFF.

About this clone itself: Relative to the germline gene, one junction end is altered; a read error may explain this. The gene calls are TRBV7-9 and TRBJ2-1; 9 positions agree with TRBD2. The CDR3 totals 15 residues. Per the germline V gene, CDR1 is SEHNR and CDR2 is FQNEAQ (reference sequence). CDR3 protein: CSSSSLAGWNNEQFF. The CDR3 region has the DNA TGTTCCAGCAGCTCCCTAGCGGGATGGAACAATGAGCAGTTCTTC.

The CDR3 nucleotides read TGTGCCAGCAGCATTCGGACAGGGAACTATGGCTACACCTTC. It yields the protein CASSIRTGNYGYTF. The chain joins TRBV5-8 to TRBJ1-2; 8 nucleotides match TRBD1. Germline V gene lookup returns CDR1 SGHTS and CDR2 YDEGEE. CDR3 size: 14 residues. V was clipped by 4 bases and J by 2 bases; unmatched bases: 4.

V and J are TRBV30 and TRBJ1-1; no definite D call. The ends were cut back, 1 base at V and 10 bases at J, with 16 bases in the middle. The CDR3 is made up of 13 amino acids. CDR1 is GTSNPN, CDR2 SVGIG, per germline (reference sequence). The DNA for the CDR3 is TGTGCCTGGAGTGCTTTTTCCCCCGGCGGAGCTTTCTTT. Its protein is CAWSAFSPGGAFF.

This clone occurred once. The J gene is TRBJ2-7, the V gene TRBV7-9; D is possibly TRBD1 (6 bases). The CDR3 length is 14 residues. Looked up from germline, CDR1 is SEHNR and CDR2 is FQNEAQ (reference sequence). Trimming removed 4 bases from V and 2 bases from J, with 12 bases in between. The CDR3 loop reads CASSYRDNTYEQYF. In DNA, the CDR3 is TGTGCCAGCAGCTACCGGGACAACACCTACGAGCAGTACTTC.

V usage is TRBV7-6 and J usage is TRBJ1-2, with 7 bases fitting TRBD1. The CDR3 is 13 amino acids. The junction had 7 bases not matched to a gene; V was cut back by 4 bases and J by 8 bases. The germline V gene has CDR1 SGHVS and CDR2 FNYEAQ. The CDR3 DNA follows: TGTGCCAGCAGCTCAAGGACAGGCGAGGGCTACACCTTC. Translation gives CASSSRTGEGYTF.

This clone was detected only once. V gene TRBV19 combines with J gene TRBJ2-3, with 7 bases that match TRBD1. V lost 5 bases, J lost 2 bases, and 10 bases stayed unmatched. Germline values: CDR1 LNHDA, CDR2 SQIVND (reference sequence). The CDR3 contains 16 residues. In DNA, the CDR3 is TGTGCCAGTAGTGCGGACAGGAAGAGCCCCACAGATACGCAGTATTTT. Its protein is CASSADRKSPTDTQYF.

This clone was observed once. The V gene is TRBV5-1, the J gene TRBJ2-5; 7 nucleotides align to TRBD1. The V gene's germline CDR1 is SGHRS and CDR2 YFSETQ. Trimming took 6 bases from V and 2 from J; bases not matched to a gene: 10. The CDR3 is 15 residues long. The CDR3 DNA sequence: TGCGCCAGCAACCGACAGGGATCGGCTCAAGAGACCCAGTACTTC. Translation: CASNRQGSAQETQYF.

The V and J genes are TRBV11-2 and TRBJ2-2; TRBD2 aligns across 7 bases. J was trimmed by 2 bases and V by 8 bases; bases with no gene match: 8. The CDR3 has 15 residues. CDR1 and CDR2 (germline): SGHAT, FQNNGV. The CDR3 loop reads CASRLADINTGELFF. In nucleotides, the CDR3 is TGTGCCAGCCGGCTAGCGGACATCAACACCGGGGAGCTGTTTTTT.

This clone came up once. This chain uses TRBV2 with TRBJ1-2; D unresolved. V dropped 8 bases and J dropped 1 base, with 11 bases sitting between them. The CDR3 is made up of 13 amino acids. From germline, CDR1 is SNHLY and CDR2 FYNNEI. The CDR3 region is CASQWSLNYGYTF. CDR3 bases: TGTGCCAGCCAGTGGTCGCTTAACTATGGCTACACCTTC.

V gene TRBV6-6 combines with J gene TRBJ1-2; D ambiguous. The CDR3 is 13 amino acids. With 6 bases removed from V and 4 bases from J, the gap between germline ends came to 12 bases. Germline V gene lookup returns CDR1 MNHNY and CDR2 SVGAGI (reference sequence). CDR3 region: CASRPVGGYGYTF. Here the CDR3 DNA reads TGTGCCAGCAGACCCGTCGGTGGCTATGGCTACACCTTC.

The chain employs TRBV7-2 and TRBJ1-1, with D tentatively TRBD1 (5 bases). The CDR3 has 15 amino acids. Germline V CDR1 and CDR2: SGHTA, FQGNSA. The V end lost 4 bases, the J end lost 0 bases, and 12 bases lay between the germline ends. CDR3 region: CASSSGSGMNTEAFF. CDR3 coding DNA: TGTGCCAGCAGCTCCGGATCAGGGATGAACACTGAAGCTTTCTTT.

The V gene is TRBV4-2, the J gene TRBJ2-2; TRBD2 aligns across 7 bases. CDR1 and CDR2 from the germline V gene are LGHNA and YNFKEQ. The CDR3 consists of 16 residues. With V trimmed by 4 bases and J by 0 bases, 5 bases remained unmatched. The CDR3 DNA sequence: TGTGCCAGCAGCCCTAACGGACTAGCGAACACCGGGGAGCTGTTTTTT. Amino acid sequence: CASSPNGLANTGELFF.

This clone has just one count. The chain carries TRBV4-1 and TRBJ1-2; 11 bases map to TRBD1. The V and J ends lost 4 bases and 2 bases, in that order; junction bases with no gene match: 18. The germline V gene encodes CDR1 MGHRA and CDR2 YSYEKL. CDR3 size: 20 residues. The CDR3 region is CASSPEPAWTGGFPNYGYTF. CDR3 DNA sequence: TGCGCCAGCAGCCCAGAACCCGCCTGGACAGGGGGCTTTCCGAACTATGGCTACACCTTC.